There are a few counts of the clone carrying this T cell receptor (beta chain). Its target is not known. This entry comes from a study of shared clonotypes between healthy human individuals. Whole-study context: Each donor's CD4 naive and CD4 memory cells filled three plates apiece, CD8 naive two, and CD8 memory one.

CDR1 SQVTM and CDR2 ANQGSEA come from the germline V gene. Trimming shortened V by 4 bases and J by 5 bases, and 16 bases separated the two germline ends. CDR3 length equals 14 residues. Study-wide points: Estimated clonotype richness was generally higher in naive than memory subsets.

This table comes from immunoSEQ multiplex PCR, and its TCRdb copy is limited to in-frame clones, with some not included. The sample carries roughly 1.5 million clones, 95% to 99% recorded once. The material sequenced was naive CD4+ T cells sorted from blood. Subset in this sample: CD45RA+ positively selected. The TCR sequence derives from a man aged 30-40 years in good health. The V and J genes are TRBV29-1 and TRBJ2-3, with a weak D call TRBD1 (6 bases). The CDR3 protein is CSVAGVGGVDTQYF. The CDR3 DNA reads as TGCAGCGTTGCGGGTGTAGGGGGAGTAGATACGCAGTATTTT.